Given below is one T cell receptor (beta chain) in context. Only patients with CD8+CD57+ cell expansion on flow cytometry were chosen for sequencing. This entry comes from a study of CD8+CD57+ T cells in acquired aplastic anemia. Genomic DNA constituted the template upon which TCR beta VDJ and CDR3 profiling was performed. TCRdb analysed the reads with MiXCR anew, one entry per CDR3 protein. The table lists roughly 100,000 distinct CDR3 sequences, 55% to 80% of them singletons, with more than 55% in the top ten. The source material was sorted CD4+, CD8+, or CD8+CD57+ T cells (not recorded which) from PBMCs. The source is a human donor with aplastic anemia.

CDR3 sequence: CASTPGSNEQFF. The CDR3, as DNA: TGTGCCAGCACCCCGGGATCCAATGAGCAGTTCTTC. This chain links TRBV2 with TRBJ2-1; weak D call: TRBD2 (5 bases). V gave up 7 bases and J gave up 6 bases, with 10 bases separating them. The V gene's germline CDR1 is SNHLY and CDR2 FYNNEI. The CDR3 is made up of 12 amino acids.